These 32 T cell receptor beta chains were all obtained from the same sample, sequenced in a study of blood T cell repertoires in COVID-19. The repertoire was sequenced with immunoSEQ multiplex PCR; TCRdb's copy has only in-frame clones and lacks some. The sample records 250,000 to 300,000 clones, about nine tenths being singletons. The sequenced sample was PBMCs or T cells enriched from blood (not recorded which). The receptors originated from a woman aged 25 to 45 who had recovered from COVID-19.

The chain carries TRBV19 and TRBJ1-5; D possibly corresponds to TRBD1 (5 bases). The germline V gene encodes CDR1 LNHDA and CDR2 SQIVND (reference sequence). The germline V and J ends were trimmed by 8 bases and 6 bases, with 17 bases remaining between them. CDR3 length equals 14 residues. The CDR3 DNA reads TGTGCCAGTTCCTTGGAGGGGCGGCGTCAGCCCCAGCATTTT. The encoded protein is CASSLEGRRQPQHF.

This sequence joins TRBV28 and TRBJ1-4; possibly TRBD1 for D (6 bases). Trimming shortened V by 3 bases and J by 5 bases, and 13 bases separated the two germline ends. Germline values: CDR1 MDHEN, CDR2 SYDVKM. This CDR3 region has 15 residues. The CDR3, as DNA: TGTGCCAGCAGTTTGACGGGTAGGGGGAATGAAAAACTGTTTTTT. This gives the protein CASSLTGRGNEKLFF.

The gene calls are TRBV4-2 and TRBJ2-5; TRBD1 matches 9 bases. The CDR3 covers 16 residues. Losses at the gene ends were 2 bases for V and 5 bases for J; bases not matched to a gene: 9. Germline V gene lookup returns CDR1 LGHNA and CDR2 YNFKEQ. The CDR3 protein is CASSQSIQGARETQYF. CDR3 coding DNA: TGTGCCAGCAGCCAAAGCATACAGGGGGCCCGGGAGACCCAGTACTTC.

The CDR3 sequence is CASSLELAGGPLEQYF. CDR3 sequence (DNA): TGTGCCAGCAGCTTAGAACTAGCGGGAGGACCTCTCGAGCAGTACTTC. This chain joins TRBV7-2 and TRBJ2-7; 12 positions agree with TRBD2. CDR1 is SGHTA and CDR2 is FQGNSA in the germline V gene. The CDR3 extends over 16 amino acids. V gave up 1 base and J gave up 6 bases; unmatched junction bases: 7.

The chain is built from TRBV19 and TRBJ1-2, with TRBD1 identical over 8 bases. The J segment lost 7 bases and the V segment lost 3 bases, leaving 7 bases of the junction unmatched. The CDR3 covers 14 residues. Germline CDR1 is LNHDA and CDR2 is SQIVND (reference sequence). CDR3 region: CASSISGQAFGYTF. In DNA, the CDR3 is TGTGCCAGTAGTATTTCGGGACAGGCATTTGGCTACACCTTC.

About this clone: Other DNA sequences from this sample encode an identical CDR3 as well. The V gene is TRBV24-1, the J gene TRBJ2-7, with D possibly matching TRBD2 (6 bases). Trimming took off 5 bases at V and 4 bases at J, with 8 bases between the two ends. Per germline, CDR1 KGHDR and CDR2 SFDVKD. The CDR3 sequence is 12 residues long. The CDR3 sequence: CATSAAGYEQYF. CDR3 sequence (DNA): TGTGCCACCAGTGCGGCGGGGTACGAGCAGTACTTC.

The chain recombines TRBV5-1 with TRBJ1-5, with 7 nucleotides matching TRBD1. Unmatched junction bases numbered 11, after V lost 4 bases and J lost 4 bases. This CDR3 region has 16 residues. Germline loops: CDR1 SGHRS, CDR2 YFSETQ. CDR3 DNA sequence: TGCGCCAGCAGCGCAATCCCCGGGACAGAGAATCAGCCCCAGCATTTT. It translates to CASSAIPGTENQPQHF.

The chain joins TRBV3-1 (or the pseudogene TRBV3-2) to TRBJ1-4; possibly TRBD1 for D (5 bases). The V gene's germline CDR1 is LGHDT and CDR2 YNNKEL (reference sequence). The CDR3 contains 16 residues. Trimming stripped 1 base from V and 4 bases from J, with 13 bases between. In DNA, the CDR3 is TGTGCCAGCAGCCAAGGAGATACAGGCCGTAATGAAAAACTGTTTTTT. Protein sequence: CASSQGDTGRNEKLFF.

This chain uses TRBV27 with TRBJ1-5, with 10 bases lining up with TRBD1. Losses at the gene ends were 4 bases for V and 5 bases for J; bases not matched to a gene: 5. The V gene's germline CDR1 is MNHEY and CDR2 SMNVEV (reference sequence). The CDR3 is 15 residues long. CDR3 coding DNA: TGTGCCAGCAGTTGGACAGGGGGAGACGATCAGCCCCAGCATTTT. Protein sequence: CASSWTGGDDQPQHF.

The chain joins TRBV2 to TRBJ1-6; D not certain. CDR3 length: 15 residues. CDR1 and CDR2 (germline): SNHLY, FYNNEI. V lost 6 bases and J lost 7, with 16 bases in between. CDR3 in amino acids: CASRAGESVNSPLHF. CDR3 nucleotides: TGTGCCAGCAGAGCGGGTGAATCGGTGAATTCACCCCTCCACTTT.

V gene TRBV27 combines with J gene TRBJ2-1; D ambiguous. Germline lookup yields CDR1 MNHEY and CDR2 SMNVEV (reference sequence). CDR3 length equals 14 residues. Trimming shortened V by 2 bases and J by 4 bases, and 9 bases separated the two germline ends. CDR3 sequence (DNA): TGTGCCAGCAGTTTAGGTCGAGGATACAATGAGCAGTTCTTC. Translated, it gives CASSLGRGYNEQFF.

The rearrangement links TRBV19 to TRBJ2-7; tentatively, D is TRBD2 (5 bases). Per germline, CDR1 LNHDA and CDR2 SQIVND (reference sequence). CDR3 length equals 16 residues. The V end was cut by 4 bases, the J end by 3 bases, with 19 bases between. CDR3 in DNA: TGTGCCAGTAGTAGCCCCCCCTTGAGAGGGAACTACGAGCAGTACTTC. As protein: CASSSPPLRGNYEQYF. Combining the CDR3 with reference TRBV19 and TRBJ2-7 gives the whole variable domain DGGITQSPKYLFRKEGQNVTLSCEQNLNHDAMYWYRQDPGQGLRLIYYSQIVNDFQKGDIAEGYSVSREKKESFPLTVTSAQKNPTAFYLCASSSPPLRGNYEQYFGPGTRLTVT.

The V gene is TRBV11-3, the J gene TRBJ2-7, with D perhaps TRBD1 (6 bases). CDR1 SGHNT and CDR2 YENEEA come from the germline V gene. This CDR3 contains 13 residues. V dropped 0 bases and J dropped 3 bases, with 6 bases sitting between them. The CDR3 DNA reads TGTGCCAGCAGCTTAGAACAGGGCTACGAGCAGTACTTC. Amino acid sequence: CASSLEQGYEQYF. Full variable domain (outside the CDR3, taken from reference TRBV11-3 and TRBJ2-7): EAGVVQSPRYKIIEKKQPVAFWCNPISGHNTLYWYLQNLGQGPELLIRYENEEAVDDSQLPKDRFSAERLKGVDSTLKIQPAELGDSAVYLCASSLEQGYEQYFGPGTRLTVT.

The DNA for the CDR3 is TGCGCCAGCAGCTTGTATGCTGCGGGAGGTCGTACCGGGGAGCTGTTTTTT. It yields the protein CASSLYAAGGRTGELFF. The chain uses TRBV5-1 and TRBJ2-2; 8 nucleotides agree with TRBD2. Trimming at V came to 1 base and at J to 5 bases, leaving 10 bases not matched to a gene. The CDR3 loop spans 17 amino acids. Germline V lookup: CDR1 SGHRS, CDR2 YFSETQ.

V usage is TRBV9 and J usage is TRBJ2-5, with 12 bases lining up with TRBD2. This CDR3 is 16 amino acids long. J was trimmed by 5 bases and V by 4 bases; bases with no gene match: 9. Germline V gene data show CDR1 as SGDLS and CDR2 as YYNGEE. Here the CDR3 reads CASSSLAGGPGETQYF. The CDR3 nucleotides are TGTGCCAGCAGCTCCCTAGCGGGAGGGCCTGGCGAGACCCAGTACTTC.

A single count supports this clone. This chain joins TRBV30 and TRBJ2-7, with a weak D call TRBD1 (7 bases). This CDR3 region has 15 residues. The V end lost 5 bases, the J end lost 6 bases, and 23 bases lay between the germline ends. The germline gives CDR1 GTSNPN, CDR2 SVGIG (reference sequence). CDR3 sequence reads: CAWESQGGGMAEQYF. The DNA for the CDR3 is TGTGCCTGGGAAAGTCAGGGGGGAGGAATGGCCGAGCAGTACTTC. Full variable domain (outside the CDR3, taken from reference TRBV30 and TRBJ2-7): SQTIHQWPATLVQPVGSPLSLECTVEGTSNPNLYWYRQAAGRGLQLLFYSVGIGQISSEVPQNLSASRPQDRQFILSSKKLLLSDSGFYLCAWESQGGGMAEQYFGPGTRLTVT.

The chain joins TRBV21-1 to TRBJ1-2; the table's D call, TRBD1, has no DNA check behind it. TRBV21-1 corresponds to a pseudogene. There are 18 residues in the CDR3. CDR3 DNA: TGTGCCAGCAGCAAAGTTAGAGGACAGGGGGCGCGAGACTATGGCTACACCTTC. This gives the protein CASSKVRGQGARDYGYTF.

The rearrangement links TRBV6-2 or TRBV6-3 to TRBJ1-6, with 9 bases lining up with TRBD1. V trimming: 6 bases; J trimming: 7 bases; junction bases outside the gene matches: 7. Germline CDR1 MNHEY, CDR2 SVGEGT. The CDR3 extends over 15 amino acids. As DNA, the CDR3 is TGTGCCAGCAGCCCCGCGGGACAGGGAAATTCACCCCTCCACTTT. Its translation: CASSPAGQGNSPLHF.

This sequence joins TRBV5-4 and TRBJ2-1; 9 bases agree with TRBD1. The V gene's germline CDR1 is SGHNT and CDR2 YYREEE (reference sequence). The CDR3 length is 20 residues. The V segment lost 3 bases and the J segment 1 base; nucleotides outside the gene matches: 17. The CDR3 DNA is TGTGCCAGCAGCTACATTTTAGGACAGGGGCTAATTGGGTCCTACAATGAGCAGTTCTTC. The encoded protein is CASSYILGQGLIGSYNEQFF.

The chain combines TRBV4-1 with TRBJ2-7, with 13 bases matching TRBD2. CDR3 size: 16 residues. J was trimmed by 6 bases and V by 1 base; bases with no gene match: 6. Germline CDR1 MGHRA, CDR2 YSYEKL. CDR3 nucleotides: TGCGCCAGCAGCCAAGTTGGACTAGCGGGAGTCAGCGAGCAGTACTTC. Residues: CASSQVGLAGVSEQYF.

In its sample, this clone was seen once. The rearrangement links TRBV2 to TRBJ2-3; TRBD2 matches at 9 bases. From germline, CDR1 is SNHLY and CDR2 FYNNEI. This CDR3 contains 17 residues. The J segment lost 6 bases and the V segment lost 2 bases, leaving 12 bases of the junction unmatched. CDR3 nucleotide sequence: TGTGCCAGCAGTGAATTGAGCGGGAGGTACCTAGGGGATACGCAGTATTTT. It is translated as CASSELSGRYLGDTQYF.

The chain uses TRBV3-1 (or the pseudogene TRBV3-2) and TRBJ2-7, with a weak D call TRBD1 (5 bases). Trimming removed 5 bases from V and 0 bases from J, with 11 bases in between. This CDR3 has 14 residues. The germline V gene has CDR1 LGHDT and CDR2 YNNKEL (reference sequence). This CDR3 is CASSSRAYSYEQYF. CDR3 sequence (DNA): TGTGCCAGCAGCTCCAGGGCCTACTCCTACGAGCAGTACTTC.

The chain carries TRBV28 and TRBJ1-4, with TRBD1 matching 8 bases. Germline CDR1 and CDR2: MDHEN and SYDVKM. V was pared by 3 bases and J by 8 bases, with 8 bases of the junction left unmatched. The CDR3 covers 15 residues. CDR3 amino acids: CASSLDRDGKEKLFF. DNA for the CDR3: TGTGCCAGCAGTTTGGACAGGGACGGAAAAGAAAAACTGTTTTTT.

The chain uses TRBV18 and TRBJ2-1; 14 positions match TRBD2. The CDR3 runs to 18 residues. The junction had 10 bases not matched to a gene; V was cut back by 2 bases and J by 7 bases. Germline V gene data show CDR1 as KGHSH and CDR2 as LQKENI. The DNA of the CDR3 is TGTGCCAGCTCACCAGGGGGGACTAGCGGGAGTCGGGGTAATGAGCAGTTCTTC. Translated: CASSPGGTSGSRGNEQFF.

This clone showed up just once. The CDR3 here is CASSPRPRETQYF. In DNA form, the CDR3 reads TGTGCCAGCTCCCCCCGGCCCAGGGAGACCCAGTACTTC. The J gene is TRBJ2-5, the V gene TRBV18, with no clear D. The CDR3 runs 13 residues. The germline V gene encodes CDR1 KGHSH and CDR2 LQKENI. Trimming removed 6 bases from V and 5 bases from J, with 13 bases in between.

This sequence joins TRBV2 and TRBJ2-5; 11 bases match TRBD1. Germline CDR1 reads SNHLY; CDR2 reads FYNNEI. The CDR3 runs to 15 residues. The ends lost 5 bases at V and 1 base at J; junction bases unmatched: 3. CDR3 in DNA: TGTGCCAGCAGTCCCGGGACAGGGGGCCAAGAGACCCAGTACTTC. Translation: CASSPGTGGQETQYF.

A word on this clone: Other DNA sequences in the same sample also yield this CDR3. This chain links TRBV27 with TRBJ2-1, with 7 bases that match TRBD1. V lost 6 bases, J lost 5 bases, and 4 bases stayed unmatched. The CDR3 covers 13 residues. CDR1 MNHEY and CDR2 SMNVEV come from the germline V gene (reference sequence). DNA of the CDR3: TGTGCCAGCAGCACGGGACAGCACAATGAGCAGTTCTTC. As protein: CASSTGQHNEQFF.

The chain employs TRBV9 and TRBJ2-1; D may be TRBD1 (5 bases). CDR3 length: 15 residues. Germline V gene lookup returns CDR1 SGDLS and CDR2 YYNGEE. V gave up 0 bases and J gave up 7 bases, with 14 bases separating them. CDR3 sequence: CASSVDHGAGNEQFF. In DNA form, the CDR3 reads TGTGCCAGCAGCGTAGATCATGGGGCCGGGAATGAGCAGTTCTTC.

This clone was seen a single time. The rearrangement joins TRBV5-1 to TRBJ1-1; 8 bases are shared with TRBD1. V lost 0 bases, J lost 0 bases, and 7 bases stayed unmatched. Germline assignment: CDR1 SGHRS and CDR2 YFSETQ. CDR3 size: 17 residues. CDR3 nucleotide sequence: TGCGCCAGCAGCTTGGGGCAGGGGGCATTTTTGAACACTGAAGCTTTCTTT. Its translation: CASSLGQGAFLNTEAFF.

The chain carries TRBV4-3 and TRBJ2-7; D is possibly TRBD1 (6 bases). CDR3 length: 14 amino acids. V was clipped by 0 bases and J by 4 bases, with 10 bases between them. The V gene's germline CDR1 is LGHNA and CDR2 YSLEER. CDR3 sequence: CASSQEWGRYEQYF. Written as DNA, the CDR3 is TGCGCCAGCAGCCAAGAATGGGGGCGGTACGAGCAGTACTTC.

The chain joins TRBV6-4 to TRBJ2-1, with TRBD2 matching over 8 bases. The V and J ends lost 6 bases and 1 base, in that order; junction bases with no gene match: 5. The V gene's germline CDR1 is MRHNA and CDR2 SNTAGT. The CDR3 runs 15 residues. The CDR3 reads CASSAIAGSYNEQFF. CDR3 DNA: TGTGCCAGCAGCGCAATAGCGGGATCCTACAATGAGCAGTTCTTC.

V is TRBV6-5 and J is TRBJ2-6; D may be TRBD2 (5 bases). Trimming stripped 7 bases from V and 4 bases from J, with 14 bases between. Per the germline V gene, CDR1 is MNHEY and CDR2 is SVGAGI. CDR3 length: 15 amino acids. CDR3 coding DNA: TGTGCCAGCACCTACCGGGGTACCGGGGCCAACGTCCTGACTTTC. Translating gives CASTYRGTGANVLTF.